The clone carrying this TCR beta chain has just a few counts. What it binds is unknown. Per the germline V gene, CDR1 is SGHRS and CDR2 is YFSETQ. Trimming removed 0 bases at V and 1 base at J, with 18 bases between. This CDR3 comprises 18 residues. One entry per CDR3 protein results from TCRdb running MiXCR on the RT-PCR reads. The sample shows 800,000 to 1,000,000 distinct CDR3 sequences, over 20% of them seen only once. This entry belongs to a study of response to subunit inactivated influenza vaccine. Study-level points and caveats: With each seasonal influenza vaccination, the authors suggested, few new T cells are recruited.

The clonotype comes from a man in his forties or fifties who received an inactivated influenza vaccine. This specimen was PBMCs from blood, taken around 5 days after vaccination. The V call is TRBV5-1, the J call TRBJ2-3, with D perhaps matching TRBD1 (6 bases). The CDR3 here is CASSLAGTTAGRTDTQYF. CDR3 in DNA: TGCGCCAGCAGCTTGGCCGGGACAACAGCAGGCCGCACAGATACGCAGTATTTT.